Shown below are 26 T cell receptor beta chains from a single sample sequenced in a study of T cell clones after liver transplantation. Only in-frame clones appear in the TCRdb table, and some are missing; sequencing was by immunoSEQ multiplex PCR. The sample records about 75,000 clones, approximately 81% being singletons. The sequencing used CD4+ T cells from blood, collected roughly 48 months after liver transplant. These receptors came from a human patient who received a liver transplant. Some T cells may be provided by the graft donor.

V usage is TRBV1 and J usage is TRBJ2-5. TRBV1 is a pseudogene segment. This CDR3 comprises 16 residues. CDR3 sequence (DNA): TGCACCAGCCCCGAAACCATAAGGGCCAACAAAGAGACCCAGTACTTC. Its translation is CTSPETIRANKETQYF.

This chain joins TRBV14 and TRBJ2-5; D is uncertain. Trimming left V 4 bases short and J 4 bases short, with 7 bases between. The CDR3 runs 12 residues. Looked up from germline, CDR1 is SGHDN and CDR2 is FVKESK. The CDR3 sequence: CASSLTRETQYF. The DNA of the CDR3 is TGTGCCAGCAGCCTGACTCGAGAGACCCAGTACTTC.

The J gene is TRBJ1-5, the V gene TRBV4-1; no reliable D call. Deletions cut 0 bases from V and 2 bases from J, with 5 bases between. In germline, CDR1 is MGHRA, CDR2 YSYEKL. The CDR3 is made up of 14 amino acids. This chain's CDR3 is CASSQDRGNQPQHF. CDR3 DNA: TGCGCCAGCAGCCAAGACCGGGGCAATCAGCCCCAGCATTTT.

The rearrangement uses TRBV28 and TRBJ1-1, with a tentative D call TRBD1 (6 bases). Trimming cost V 5 bases and J 9 bases, with 16 bases left between them. Germline V gives CDR1 MDHEN, CDR2 SYDVKM. The CDR3 runs to 13 residues. The CDR3: CASSLGGWVKAFF. The CDR3 DNA is TGTGCCAGCAGTCTTGGGGGCTGGGTGAAAGCTTTCTTT.

Regarding this clone: Distinct nucleotide sequences in the sample also encode this CDR3. The genes are TRBV19 and TRBJ1-6; D possibly corresponds to TRBD1 (5 bases). This CDR3 has 14 residues. V shed 3 bases and J shed 7 bases, with 10 bases lying between them. Per germline, CDR1 LNHDA and CDR2 SQIVND (reference sequence). This CDR3 reads CASSIQGGNSPLHF. Written as DNA, the CDR3 is TGTGCCAGTAGTATCCAGGGCGGAAATTCACCCCTCCACTTT.

The V call is TRBV4-2, the J call TRBJ1-1; a weak D match, TRBD1 (6 bases). The CDR3 is 13 amino acids. Germline-derived CDR1 and CDR2 are LGHNA and YNFKEQ. The V end lost 4 bases, the J end lost 4 bases, and 10 bases lay between the germline ends. The CDR3 region has the DNA TGTGCCAGCAGCCGAACAGGGTCCACTGAAGCTTTCTTT. Encoded protein: CASSRTGSTEAFF.

This clone occurred a few times. V usage is TRBV25-1 and J usage is TRBJ2-7; 8 positions match TRBD2. The ends lost 4 bases at V and 11 bases at J; junction bases unmatched: 4. Germline V gene data show CDR1 as MGHDK and CDR2 as SYGVNS. The CDR3 has 11 amino acids. The CDR3 DNA reads as TGTGCCAGCAGTGGCCGGGAGGGAAAGTACTTC. Its protein product is CASSGREGKYF.

V usage is TRBV9 and J usage is TRBJ2-6, with a tentative D call TRBD2 (5 bases). Trimming cost V 0 bases and J 3 bases, with 16 bases left between them. CDR1 and CDR2 (germline): SGDLS, YYNGEE. The CDR3 is 18 amino acids. The CDR3 loop is CASSVAAARGRGANVLTF. CDR3 nucleotides: TGTGCCAGCAGCGTAGCCGCCGCCCGGGGTCGTGGGGCCAACGTCCTGACTTTC.

The chain recombines TRBV6-6 with TRBJ2-5; 9 bases align to TRBD1. The V gene end was trimmed by 8 bases and the J gene end by 3 bases; junction bases not matched to a gene: 13. The CDR3 extends over 16 amino acids. Germline loops: CDR1 MNHNY, CDR2 SVGAGI (reference sequence). DNA of the CDR3: TGTGCCAGCCGCTCCACGTACGGGACAGGGAAAGAGACCCAGTACTTC. It yields the protein CASRSTYGTGKETQYF.

This chain links TRBV5-1 with TRBJ1-2; no firm D call. The V gene lost 0 bases and the J gene lost 6 bases, with 9 bases spanning the gap. The CDR3 has 13 amino acids. In germline, CDR1 is SGHRS, CDR2 YFSETQ. The CDR3 region is CASSLDLRDGYTF. In nucleotides, the CDR3 is TGCGCCAGCAGCTTGGATCTGAGGGATGGCTACACCTTC.

This clone has just a few counts. The genes are TRBV27 and TRBJ2-7; D gene uncertain. The V end lost 8 bases, the J end lost 6 bases, and 11 bases lay between the germline ends. The length of the CDR3 is 11 residues. Looked up from germline, CDR1 is MNHEY and CDR2 is SMNVEV (reference sequence). CDR3 amino acids: CASSGPREQYF. CDR3 DNA sequence: TGTGCCAGCTCAGGACCCCGCGAGCAGTACTTC.

This chain connects TRBV6-4 to TRBJ2-1; 7 bases align to TRBD2. Germline CDR1 MRHNA, CDR2 SNTAGT. Trimming removed 1 base from V and 5 bases from J; junction bases left unmatched: 8. The length of the CDR3 is 16 residues. The CDR3 DNA follows: TGTGCCAGCAGTGACTTGGGAGTAAGCGGGGACAATGAGCAGTTCTTC. Encoded protein: CASSDLGVSGDNEQFF.

Only one count was recorded for this clone. This chain links TRBV7-9 with TRBJ1-5, with D perhaps matching TRBD1 (5 bases). Looked up from germline, CDR1 is SEHNR and CDR2 is FQNEAQ (reference sequence). The CDR3 has 14 residues. Between the trimmed V and J ends, which lost 0 bases and 7 bases, there was a span of 10 bases. CDR3 sequence reads: CASSLAGPRQPQHF. DNA for the CDR3: TGTGCCAGCAGCTTAGCGGGGCCCCGGCAGCCCCAGCATTTT.

V is TRBV6-6 and J is TRBJ2-4, with TRBD1 identical over 10 bases. Losses at the gene ends were 7 bases for V and 3 bases for J; bases not matched to a gene: 6. This CDR3 is built from 15 residues. CDR1 is MNHNY, CDR2 SVGAGI, per germline (reference sequence). The CDR3 region has the DNA TGTGCCAGCACCATGACAGGGGGCGTCAAAAACATTCAGTACTTC. Its protein product is CASTMTGGVKNIQYF.

The V and J genes are TRBV5-4 and TRBJ2-2; tentative D call: TRBD2 (6 bases). Trimming shortened V by 0 bases and J by 4 bases, and 10 bases separated the two germline ends. The CDR3 contains 15 residues. CDR1 and CDR2 from the germline V gene are SGHNT and YYREEE (reference sequence). This chain's CDR3 is CASSLVRGRTGELFF. Written as DNA, the CDR3 is TGTGCCAGCAGCTTGGTGCGGGGTCGCACCGGGGAGCTGTTTTTT.

V is TRBV9 and J is TRBJ2-3; TRBD1 matches 8 bases. The germline gives CDR1 SGDLS, CDR2 YYNGEE. The CDR3 has 14 amino acids. V was pared by 5 bases and J by 4 bases, with 6 bases of the junction left unmatched. The CDR3 region has the DNA TGTGCCAGCAGTCGACAGGGGATAGCAGATACGCAGTATTTT. Amino acid sequence: CASSRQGIADTQYF.

The gene calls are TRBV29-1 and TRBJ2-3, with 7 positions matching TRBD1. The germline gives CDR1 SQVTM, CDR2 ANQGSEA. This CDR3 has 16 residues. V was pared by 0 bases and J by 3 bases, with 9 bases of the junction left unmatched. This CDR3 is CSVEDERGQRTDTQYF. CDR3 in DNA: TGCAGCGTTGAAGATGAAAGGGGGCAAAGGACAGATACGCAGTATTTT.

V and J are TRBV6-6 and TRBJ1-5, with no clear D. The germline V and J ends were trimmed by 7 bases and 6 bases, with 10 bases remaining between them. CDR3 length equals 12 residues. Per germline, CDR1 MNHNY and CDR2 SVGAGI (reference sequence). CDR3 sequence: CASTKQGQPQHF. CDR3 coding DNA: TGTGCCAGCACCAAACAAGGTCAGCCCCAGCATTTT.

This clone has a handful of counts. CDR3: CASRQQGQGIGTGELFF. The CDR3 DNA is TGTGCCAGTCGACAACAGGGCCAGGGAATCGGAACCGGGGAGCTGTTTTTT. The chain has TRBV19 and TRBJ2-2; D is possibly TRBD1 (6 bases). This CDR3 comprises 17 residues. Germline-derived CDR1 and CDR2 are LNHDA and SQIVND (reference sequence). Trimming left V 8 bases short and J 5 bases short, with 24 bases between.

Only a few counts were recorded for this clone. V gene TRBV7-7 combines with J gene TRBJ2-7; the D gene could be TRBD1 or TRBD2 (5 bases each). The CDR3 length is 16 residues. With 10 bases removed from V and 5 bases from J, the gap between germline ends came to 27 bases. Germline V gene sequence: CDR1 SSHAT, CDR2 FNYEAQ (reference sequence). The CDR3 reads CATYHPPGPPGDEQYF. DNA for the CDR3: TGTGCCACATACCACCCCCCGGGACCCCCCGGGGACGAGCAGTACTTC.

Written as DNA, the CDR3 is TGTGCCAGGCGACAGGGGAATCAGCCCCAGCATTTT. It is translated as CARRQGNQPQHF. V usage is TRBV6-8 and J usage is TRBJ1-5; 8 positions agree with TRBD1. Germline V gives CDR1 MNHGY, CDR2 SAAAGT. There are 12 residues in the CDR3. The junction had 2 bases not matched to a gene; V was cut back by 9 bases and J by 4 bases.

The chain carries TRBV9 and TRBJ2-3; D uncertain. The CDR3 has 14 residues. CDR1 and CDR2 (germline): SGDLS, YYNGEE. Trimming cost V 1 base and J 2 bases, with 8 bases left between them. The CDR3 DNA is TGTGCCAGCAGCGTATACCAGAACACAGATACGCAGTATTTT. Translation gives CASSVYQNTDTQYF.

The genes are TRBV5-6 and TRBJ1-5; D remains ambiguous. Trimming took 0 bases from V and 2 from J, leaving 9 bases between them. Germline CDR1 reads SGHDT; CDR2 reads YYEEEE. The CDR3 has 15 residues. The CDR3 bases are TGTGCCAGCAGCTTGGTGGCTCAGGGCAATCAGCCCCAGCATTTT. Translation gives CASSLVAQGNQPQHF.

The CDR3 DNA sequence: TGTGCCAGCAGTCCCGGGACATTCTCCTACGAGCAGTACTTC. It specifies CASSPGTFSYEQYF. This chain joins TRBV7-7 and TRBJ2-7, with D possibly matching TRBD1 (6 bases). This CDR3 has 14 amino acids. V shed 6 bases and J shed 0 bases, with 12 bases lying between them. Per germline, CDR1 SSHAT and CDR2 FNYEAQ (reference sequence).

The chain employs TRBV12-5 and TRBJ2-5, with TRBD1 matching over 7 bases. J lost 4 bases, V lost 1 base, and 9 bases had no gene match. Germline assignment: CDR1 LGHNT and CDR2 FRNRAP. The CDR3 extends over 16 amino acids. The CDR3 DNA reads as TGTGCTAGTGGTTTGGGATTCCGGGACAGCGGAGAGACCCAGTACTTC. It encodes CASGLGFRDSGETQYF.

The chain combines TRBV29-1 with TRBJ2-1, with 8 nucleotides matching TRBD2. The CDR3 length is 12 residues. Trimming at V came to 2 bases and at J to 9 bases, leaving 3 bases not matched to a gene. CDR1 and CDR2 from the germline V gene are SQVTM and ANQGSEA. CDR3 coding DNA: TGCAGCGTTGAAAAGACTAGCGTTGAGCAGTTCTTC. This codes for CSVEKTSVEQFF.